At least ten counts were recorded for the clone carrying this T cell receptor (beta chain). This entry belongs to a study of T cells after yellow fever vaccination. Germline V gives CDR1 DFQATT, CDR2 SNEGSKA (reference sequence). J lost 3 bases, V lost 3 bases, and 6 bases had no gene match. The CDR3 has 15 residues. TCRdb reprocessed the 5' RACE reads via MiXCR and lists one record per CDR3 protein. The sample holds approximately 330,000 distinct CDR3 sequences, 12% seen once. V and J are TRBV20-1 and TRBJ2-1; TRBD1 matches at 9 bases. The clonotype originates from a man between 18 and 29 years old who received the YFV17D yellow fever vaccine. Sample: CD4+ T cells sorted from PBMCs, taken 15 days after the yellow fever booster vaccination. The CDR3 DNA sequence: TGCAGTGCTAGCCTTCCGGGACAGGGCTACAATGAGCAGTTCTTC. Amino acids: CSASLPGQGYNEQFF.